This T cell receptor beta chain appears in the sequencing data of a study of T and B cells in COVID-19 patients. Study-wide context: Active-infection patients were older, median 67 years, than recovered patients, median around 30 years.

In the case of this clonotype: Its antigen remains unknown.

TRB was amplified from about 260-540 ng of blood genomic DNA. The CDR3 is 15 amino acids. CDR1 is LNHDA and CDR2 is SQIVND in the germline V gene (reference sequence). Unmatched junction bases numbered 9, after V lost 8 bases and J lost 1 base. Findings and caveats of the study: Patients with COVID-19 reportedly showed strongly skewed T cell receptor beta variable and joining gene usage. The recovered cohort had roughly 2,400 exclusive TCR clusters, including around 34 low generation probability clusters. Highly clonal in active COVID-19, TRB repertoires exceeded healthy-donor diversity and richness at recovery.

BIOMED2 TRB-A/B primer pools were used in multiplex TRB PCR. TCRdb re-called the multiplex PCR reads through MiXCR, storing one row per CDR3 protein. The sample carries around 20,000 distinct CDR3 sequences, more than 30% recorded once. The sequenced material came from blood. This TCR was recovered from a human donor who had recovered from COVID-19. The rearrangement uses TRBV19 and TRBJ1-1; 8 bases map to TRBD1. The CDR3, as DNA: TGTGCCAGTCACCAGGGGGCTGGAGGGAACACTGAAGCTTTCTTT. Translated, it gives CASHQGAGGNTEAFF. Filled out from reference TRBV19 and TRBJ1-1, the complete variable domain reads DGGITQSPKYLFRKEGQNVTLSCEQNLNHDAMYWYRQDPGQGLRLIYYSQIVNDFQKGDIAEGYSVSREKKESFPLTVTSAQKNPTAFYLCASHQGAGGNTEAFFGQGTRLTVV.